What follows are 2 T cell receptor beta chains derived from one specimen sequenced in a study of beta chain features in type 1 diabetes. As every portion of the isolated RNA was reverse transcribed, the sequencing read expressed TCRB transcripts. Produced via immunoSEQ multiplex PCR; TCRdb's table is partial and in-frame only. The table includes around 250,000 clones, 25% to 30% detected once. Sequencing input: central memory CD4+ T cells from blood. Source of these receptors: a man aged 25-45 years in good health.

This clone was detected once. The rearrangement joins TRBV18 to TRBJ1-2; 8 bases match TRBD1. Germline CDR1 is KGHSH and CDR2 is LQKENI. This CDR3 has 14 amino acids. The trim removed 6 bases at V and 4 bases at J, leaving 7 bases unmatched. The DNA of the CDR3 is TGTGCCAGCTCCTCGGACAGGGTGGGCTATGGCTACACCTTC. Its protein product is CASSSDRVGYGYTF.

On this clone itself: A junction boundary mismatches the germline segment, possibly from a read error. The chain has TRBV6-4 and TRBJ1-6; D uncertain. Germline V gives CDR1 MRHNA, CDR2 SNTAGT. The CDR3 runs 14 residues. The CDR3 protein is CASSDYSKNSPLHF. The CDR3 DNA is TGTGCCAGCAGCGACTATAGTAAGAATTCACCCCTCCACTTT.